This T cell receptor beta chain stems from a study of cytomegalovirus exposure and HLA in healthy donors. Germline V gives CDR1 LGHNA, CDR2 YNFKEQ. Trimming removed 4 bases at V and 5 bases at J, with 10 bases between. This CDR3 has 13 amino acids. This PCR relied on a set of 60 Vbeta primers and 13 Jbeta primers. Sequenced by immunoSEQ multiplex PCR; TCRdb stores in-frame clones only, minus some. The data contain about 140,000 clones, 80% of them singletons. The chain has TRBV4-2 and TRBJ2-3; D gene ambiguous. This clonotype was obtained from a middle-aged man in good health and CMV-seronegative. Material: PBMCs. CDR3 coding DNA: TGTGCCAGCAGCCTTGAGTACGTAGATACGCAGTATTTT. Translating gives CASSLEYVDTQYF.